The present T cell receptor (beta chain) was sequenced within a study of early T cells in non-severe SARS-CoV-2 infection. The overall study: Whole-blood bulk RNA, unsorted, was sequenced, and chains were unpaired. Study outcomes and limitations: Matching against VDJdb likely underestimated virus-specific expansions, favoring anti-spike CD8.

Comments on this clonotype: Antigen unknown.

Unique molecular identifiers were affixed to single, distinct cDNA molecules. MiXCR, run by TCRdb on the 5' RACE reads, gives a single entry per CDR3 protein. The table records approximately 60,000 distinct CDR3 sequences, roughly 9% of them present only once. The receptor was isolated from an adult who was a healthcare worker with PCR-confirmed SARS-CoV-2 infection or an uninfected control (not recorded which). The sample here was whole blood, taken at baseline.

The CDR3 sequence is CASSYENTGELFF. The DNA of the CDR3 is TGTGCCAGCAGTTACGAGAACACCGGGGAGCTGTTTTTT. The chain has TRBV6-5 and TRBJ2-2; D unclear. V lost 2 bases and J 1 base, leaving 2 bases between the germline ends. Germline V CDR1 and CDR2: MNHEY, SVGAGI. The CDR3 is made up of 13 amino acids.